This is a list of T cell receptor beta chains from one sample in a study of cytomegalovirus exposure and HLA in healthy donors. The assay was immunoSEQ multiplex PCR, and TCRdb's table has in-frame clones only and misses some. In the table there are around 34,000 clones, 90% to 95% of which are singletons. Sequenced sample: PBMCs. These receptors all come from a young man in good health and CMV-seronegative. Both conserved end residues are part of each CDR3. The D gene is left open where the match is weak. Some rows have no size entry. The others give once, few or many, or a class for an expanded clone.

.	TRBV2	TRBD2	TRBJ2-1	TGTGCCAGCAACCTAGCGGGGGAGGGACATAAGGGGAATGAGCAGTTCTTC	CASNLAGEGHKGNEQFF
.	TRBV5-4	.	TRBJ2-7	TGTGCCAGCAGGCCGGATCCGGGACAACTCTACGAGCAGTACTTC	CASRPDPGQLYEQYF
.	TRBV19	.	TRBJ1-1	TGTGCCAGTAGTATAGATCGAGGAGACACTGAAGCTTTCTTT	CASSIDRGDTEAFF
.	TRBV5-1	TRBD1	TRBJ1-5	TGCGCCAGCAGCCTTCTTCCTCGGACAGGGAATGGGGGAGCAAATCAGCCCCAGCATTTT	CASSLLPRTGNGGANQPQHF
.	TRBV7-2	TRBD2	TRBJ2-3	TGTGCCAGCAGCACCCGACTAGCGGGAGTTGGCGATACGCAGTATTTT	CASSTRLAGVGDTQYF
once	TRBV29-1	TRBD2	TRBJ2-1	TGCAGCGTTGACAGGCTAGCGGGCAATGAGCAGTTCTTC	CSVDRLAGNEQFF
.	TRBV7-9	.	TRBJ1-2	TGTGCCAGCAGCACAAGAGGCAGGGAGGATGGCTACACCTTC	CASSTRGREDGYTF
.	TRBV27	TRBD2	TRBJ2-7	TGTGCCAGCAGTTCGGGACTAGCGGCCTACGAGCAGTACTTC	CASSSGLAAYEQYF
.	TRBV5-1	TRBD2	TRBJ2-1	TGCGCCAGCAGCTTGGAAGGGACTAAGTACAATGAGCAGTTCTTC	CASSLEGTKYNEQFF
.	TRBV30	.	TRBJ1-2	TGTGCCTGGAGTCCACCCCGCCCTACAGGGCCCGGCTACACCTTC	CAWSPPRPTGPGYTF
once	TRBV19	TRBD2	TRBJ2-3	TGTGCCAGCCGGGGGGGAGCGGGAAGAACAGATACGCAGTATTTT	CASRGGAGRTDTQYF
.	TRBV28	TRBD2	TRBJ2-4	TGTGCCAGCAGTGCTAGCGGGGCCGCCAAAAACATTCAGTACTTC	CASSASGAAKNIQYF
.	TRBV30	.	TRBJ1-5	TGTGCCTGGAGTTCAAACCGGGACAATCTCCCCAGCAATCAGCCCCAGCATTTT	CAWSSNRDNLPSNQPQHF
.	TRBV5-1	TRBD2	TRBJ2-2	TGCGCCAGCAGCCTGACTTCAGGACTAGCGGCGAACACCGGGGAGCTGTTTTTT	CASSLTSGLAANTGELFF
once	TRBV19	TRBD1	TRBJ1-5	TGTGCCAGTACCAGACAGGGAGGCTATAGCAATCAGCCCCAGCATTTT	CASTRQGGYSNQPQHF
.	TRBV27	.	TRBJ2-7	TGTGCCAGCAGTTGGGGCAGGGGAGACGAGCAGTACTTC	CASSWGRGDEQYF
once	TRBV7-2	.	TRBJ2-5	TGTGCCAGCAGCCAGAGGGAGACCCAGTACTTC	CASSQRETQYF
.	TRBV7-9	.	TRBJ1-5	TGTGCCAGCAGCGAACGGGATCAGCCCCAGCATTTT	CASSERDQPQHF
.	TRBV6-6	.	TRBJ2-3	TGTGCCAGCACAGGCACAGATACGCAGTATTTT	CASTGTDTQYF
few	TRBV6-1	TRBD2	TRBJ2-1	TGTGCCAGCAGTGAACAGCGGGAAAGAGGTGAGCAGTTCTTC	CASSEQRERGEQFF
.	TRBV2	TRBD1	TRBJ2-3	TGTGCCAGCAGTGAAGCTCGGACAGGATTAAATACGCAGTATTTT	CASSEARTGLNTQYF
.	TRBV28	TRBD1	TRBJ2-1	TGTGCCAGCACCCCCGGGGACAGGGGATACAATGAGCAGTTCTTC	CASTPGDRGYNEQFF
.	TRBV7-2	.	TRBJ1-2	TGTGCCAGCAGCCCCGGAGACTATGGCTACACCTTC	CASSPGDYGYTF
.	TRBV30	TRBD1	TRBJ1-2	TGTGCCTGGAGGGGACAGGGATCCTATGGCTACACCTTC	CAWRGQGSYGYTF
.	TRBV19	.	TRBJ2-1	TGTGCCAGTAGCCCCAGGGGTTATAATGAGCAGTTCTTC	CASSPRGYNEQFF
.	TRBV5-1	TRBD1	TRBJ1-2	TGCGCCAGCAGCGCCACGACAGGGGGGGTAGAAGGCTACACCTTC	CASSATTGGVEGYTF
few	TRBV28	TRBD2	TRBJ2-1	TGTGCCAGCAGTTTAGCGGGAGACACCAATGAGCAGTTCTTC	CASSLAGDTNEQFF
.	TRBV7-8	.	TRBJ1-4	TGTGCCAGCAGCTTAGGAGGGATTCATGAAAAACTGTTTTTT	CASSLGGIHEKLFF
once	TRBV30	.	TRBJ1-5	TGTGCCTGGAGTTACTCGGAACCGGACGGGGAGGATAGCAATCAGCCCCAGCATTTT	CAWSYSEPDGEDSNQPQHF
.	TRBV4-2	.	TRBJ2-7	TGTGCCAGCAGCCAAGGCGGGGCCTACGAGCAGTACTTC	CASSQGGAYEQYF
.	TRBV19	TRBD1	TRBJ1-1	TGTGCCAGTAGTATTAGCGGGACAGGGGGCGGTGAAGCTTTCTTT	CASSISGTGGGEAFF
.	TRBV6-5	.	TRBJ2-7	TGTGCCAGCAGTTACTCGTTCGAGAGCGAGCAGTACTTC	CASSYSFESEQYF
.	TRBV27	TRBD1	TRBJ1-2	TGTGCCAGCAGTTTATTAACAGGGGATGGCTACACCTTC	CASSLLTGDGYTF
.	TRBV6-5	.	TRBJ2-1	TGTGCCAGCAGCCATAACAGAGAGCAGTTCTTC	CASSHNREQFF
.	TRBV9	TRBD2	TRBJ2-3	TGTGCCAGCAGCGGCCTAGCGGGGGGGCCTACAGATACGCAGTATTTT	CASSGLAGGPTDTQYF
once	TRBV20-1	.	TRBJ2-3	TGCAGTGCTAGTATTGCAGATACGCAGTATTTT	CSASIADTQYF
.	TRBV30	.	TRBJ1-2	TGTGCCTGGAGTTCGGGGGTATATGGCTACACCTTC	CAWSSGVYGYTF
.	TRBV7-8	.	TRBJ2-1	TGTGCCAGCAGCTTAGAGACTTCCAATGAGCAGTTCTTC	CASSLETSNEQFF
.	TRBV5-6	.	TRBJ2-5	TGTGCCAGCAGCTTGGAACGGCGGGTTGAAGAGACCCAGTACTTC	CASSLERRVEETQYF
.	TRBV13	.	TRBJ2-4	TGTGCCAGCTCCCAAGCGGACGGAAACATTCAGTACTTC	CASSQADGNIQYF
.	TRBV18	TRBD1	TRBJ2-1	TGTGCCAGCAGACCAGGGACAGGGTTCAATGAGCAGTTCTTC	CASRPGTGFNEQFF
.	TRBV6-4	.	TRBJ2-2	TGTGCCAGCAGTGACTGGACAGACTCCGGGGAGCTGTTTTTT	CASSDWTDSGELFF
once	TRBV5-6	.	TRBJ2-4	TGTGCCAGCAGCTGGACAGGAGGGAAGAAGTACTTC	CASSWTGGKKYF